This T cell receptor beta chain came from a study of blood T cells in healthy people across ages. At the level of the study: Using template switching, researchers captured about one barcoded beta molecule for each two T cells.

The authors ran a second PCR of about 6 to 11 cycles using a sample-barcoded 5' primer and a J-beta primer mix. A template-switch adaptor containing 12 random nucleotides labeled each cDNA molecule. TCRdb re-derived calls from the 5' RACE reads in MiXCR, one entry per CDR3 protein. The sample has 550,000 to 800,000 distinct CDR3 sequences; 32% are singletons. The sample holds one count of this clonotype. V dropped 3 bases and J dropped 2 bases, with 11 bases sitting between them. Germline CDR1 SQVTM, CDR2 ANQGSEA. This CDR3 region has 14 residues. The rearrangement joins TRBV29-1 to TRBJ2-1; D might be TRBD2 (7 bases). The specimen sequenced was blood. The receptor was isolated from an elderly woman in good health. This CDR3 reads CSVEAGAAYNEQFF. Written as DNA, the CDR3 is TGCAGCGTTGAGGCGGGGGCGGCCTACAATGAGCAGTTCTTC.